This T cell receptor beta chain is from a study of shared clonotypes between healthy human individuals. Every donor, a Caucasian adult, lived in Nashville, Tennessee. Assay execution proceeded at the deep level. Clones were read by immunoSEQ multiplex PCR, and TCRdb kept only the in-frame ones, dropping some. Of over 950,000 clones in the sample, 60% to 85% were seen once. The J segment lost 2 bases and the V segment lost 1 base, leaving 6 bases of the junction unmatched. Germline CDR1 is MGHRA and CDR2 is YSYEKL. The CDR3 length is 17 residues. This TCR was sampled from a man aged 18 to 29 in good health. Some clones in this sample may be carry-over from other donors' samples. Sequenced material: memory CD4+ T cells from PBMCs. Subset denoted: CD45RA-negative fraction. This rearrangement joins TRBV4-1 to TRBJ2-1; the match to TRBD1 covers 9 bases. The DNA for the CDR3 is TGCGCCAGCAGCCAAGGGGCCGGGACAGGGACCTACAATGAGCAGTTCTTC. It is translated as CASSQGAGTGTYNEQFF.